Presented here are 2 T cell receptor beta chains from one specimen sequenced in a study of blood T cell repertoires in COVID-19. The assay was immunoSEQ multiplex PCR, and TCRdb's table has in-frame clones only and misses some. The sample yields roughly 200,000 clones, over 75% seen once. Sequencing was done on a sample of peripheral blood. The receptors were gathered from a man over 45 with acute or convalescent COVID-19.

CDR3 nucleotides: TGTGCCATCAGTGAGAAGGGAGGGAGTCAGCCCCAGCATTTT. Amino acid sequence: CAISEKGGSQPQHF. The rearrangement joins TRBV10-3 to TRBJ1-5; unclear D gene. The germline V gene has CDR1 ENHRY and CDR2 SYGVKD. This CDR3 has 14 amino acids. The V end lost 2 bases, the J end lost 6 bases, and 11 bases lay between the germline ends.

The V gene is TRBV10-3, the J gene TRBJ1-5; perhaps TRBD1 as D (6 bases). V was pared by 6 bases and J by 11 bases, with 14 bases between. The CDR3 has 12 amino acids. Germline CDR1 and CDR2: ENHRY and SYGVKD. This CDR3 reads CAISPDRSTQHF. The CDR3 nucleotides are TGTGCCATCAGCCCAGACAGGTCGACCCAGCATTTT.